The 13 T cell receptor beta chains reported below all come from one sample, sequenced in a study of cytomegalovirus exposure and HLA in healthy donors. The table came from immunoSEQ multiplex PCR; TCRdb's copy has only in-frame clones and leaves some out. This sample has approximately 76,000 clones, with 94% found just once. Material: PBMCs. These receptors originate from a woman aged 18-30 years in good health and CMV-seronegative.

This clone appeared once. This chain uses TRBV6-6 with TRBJ1-3, with D perhaps matching TRBD1 (5 bases). Germline CDR1 reads MNHNY; CDR2 reads SVGAGI (reference sequence). The CDR3 has 15 residues. V lost 8 bases to trimming and J lost 2 bases, with 16 bases between them. DNA of the CDR3: TGTGCCAGCTTCGACAGACGGGGGACTGGAAACACCATATATTTT. Amino acid sequence: CASFDRRGTGNTIYF.

The rearrangement joins TRBV9 to TRBJ1-3; 8 nucleotides agree with TRBD1. Trimming took 2 bases from V and 3 from J; bases not matched to a gene: 4. Germline-derived CDR1 and CDR2 are SGDLS and YYNGEE. This CDR3 is 15 amino acids long. CDR3 in DNA: TGTGCCAGCAGCGTGACAGGGGTTTTTGGAAACACCATATATTTT. Residues: CASSVTGVFGNTIYF. Full variable domain (outside the CDR3, taken from reference TRBV9 and TRBJ1-3): DSGVTQTPKHLITATGQRVTLRCSPRSGDLSVYWYQQSLDQGLQFLIQYYNGEERAKGNILERFSAQQFPDLHSELNLSSLELGDSALYFCASSVTGVFGNTIYFGEGSWLTVV.

The chain employs TRBV29-1 and TRBJ2-1, with 9 bases lining up with TRBD1. CDR1 SQVTM and CDR2 ANQGSEA come from the germline V gene. The length of the CDR3 is 13 residues. V was pared by 5 bases and J by 4 bases, with 3 bases of the junction left unmatched. The CDR3 sequence is CSVSGQGYNEQFF. As DNA, the CDR3 is TGCAGCGTTTCCGGACAGGGGTACAATGAGCAGTTCTTC.

This sequence joins TRBV7-3 and TRBJ2-1; 7 bases fit TRBD2. Germline CDR1 SGHTA, CDR2 FQGTGA. Losses at the gene ends were 5 bases for V and 0 bases for J; bases not matched to a gene: 7. This CDR3 contains 16 residues. The CDR3 DNA follows: TGTGCCAGCAGCCCAGCGGGAAGCAGCTCCTACAATGAGCAGTTCTTC. Translated: CASSPAGSSSYNEQFF.

The rearrangement joins TRBV28 to TRBJ2-5, with D tentatively TRBD1 (5 bases). Germline assignment: CDR1 MDHEN and CDR2 SYDVKM. V dropped 1 base and J dropped 3 bases, with 9 bases sitting between them. CDR3 length: 14 residues. This CDR3 reads CASSLLVGEETQYF. CDR3 nucleotides: TGTGCCAGCAGTTTATTAGTAGGGGAAGAGACCCAGTACTTC.

V is TRBV18 and J is TRBJ2-1, with unresolved D. V lost 0 bases and J lost 5, with 11 bases in between. Germline assignment: CDR1 KGHSH and CDR2 LQKENI. The CDR3 is 15 residues long. CDR3 region: CASSPPGRPNNEQFF. The CDR3 nucleotides read TGTGCCAGCTCACCACCGGGCAGACCCAACAATGAGCAGTTCTTC.

This clone was recorded only once. The chain joins TRBV19 to TRBJ1-1; D unresolved. CDR3 length: 15 residues. Looked up from germline, CDR1 is LNHDA and CDR2 is SQIVND (reference sequence). The V and J ends lost 0 bases and 1 base respectively, with 9 bases between them. Here the CDR3 DNA reads TGTGCCAGTAGTATAGACCAAACACAGAACACTGAAGCTTTCTTT. The encoded protein is CASSIDQTQNTEAFF.

The rearrangement joins TRBV2 to TRBJ2-1; D is unresolved. Germline CDR1 SNHLY, CDR2 FYNNEI. Trimming cost V 6 bases and J 9 bases, with 18 bases left between them. The CDR3 runs 14 residues. CDR3 sequence reads: CASSIRRTTTEQFF. The CDR3 DNA sequence: TGTGCCAGCAGCATCCGTCGAACTACGACTGAGCAGTTCTTC.

The chain couples TRBV5-1 to TRBJ2-3, with 12 bases aligning to TRBD2. Per the germline V gene, CDR1 is SGHRS and CDR2 is YFSETQ. This CDR3 has 19 residues. Trimming removed 4 bases from V and 1 base from J; junction bases left unmatched: 13. The CDR3 nucleotides are TGCGCCAGCAGCACACCCGAGACTAGCGGGAGTATGCGCACAGATACGCAGTATTTT. This encodes CASSTPETSGSMRTDTQYF. Based on the CDR3 plus reference TRBV5-1 and TRBJ2-3, the full variable domain is KAGVTQTPRYLIKTRGQQVTLSCSPISGHRSVSWYQQTPGQGLQFLFEYFSETQRNKGNFPGRFSGRQFSNSRSEMNVSTLELGDSALYLCASSTPETSGSMRTDTQYFGPGTRLTVL.

The chain links TRBV30 to TRBJ1-5, with D perhaps TRBD1 (5 bases). Between the trimmed V and J ends, which lost 1 base and 3 bases, there was a span of 13 bases. The CDR3 spans 15 residues. The germline CDR1 and CDR2 sequences are GTSNPN and SVGIG (reference sequence). CDR3 protein: CAWSELAGPNQPQHF. CDR3 DNA: TGTGCCTGGAGTGAATTGGCAGGGCCCAATCAGCCCCAGCATTTT.

V and J are TRBV28 and TRBJ1-5; D is possibly TRBD1 (6 bases). Trimming shortened V by 5 bases and J by 6 bases, and 20 bases separated the two germline ends. Per the germline V gene, CDR1 is MDHEN and CDR2 is SYDVKM. CDR3 length: 16 residues. The DNA for the CDR3 is TGTGCCAGCAGTCCACCAGGGCAGGGGTTGGGTCAGCCCCAGCATTTT. Residues: CASSPPGQGLGQPQHF.

The chain recombines TRBV7-9 with TRBJ2-7; D remains ambiguous. The CDR3 loop spans 12 amino acids. V was trimmed by 2 bases and J by 6 bases, leaving 8 bases between them. Germline loops: CDR1 SEHNR, CDR2 FQNEAQ (reference sequence). CDR3 bases: TGTGCCAGCAGCTTATCTCGTCCCGAGCAGTACTTC. This codes for CASSLSRPEQYF.

The V call is TRBV10-3, the J call TRBJ1-1, with D possibly TRBD1 on 6 matching bases. The CDR3 spans 15 residues. Trimming removed 3 bases from V and 3 bases from J, with 14 bases in between. CDR1 and CDR2 from the germline V gene are ENHRY and SYGVKD. CDR3 DNA: TGTGCCATCAGTGATGGGTCCTACAGGGACACTGAAGCTTTCTTT. Translated, it gives CAISDGSYRDTEAFF.